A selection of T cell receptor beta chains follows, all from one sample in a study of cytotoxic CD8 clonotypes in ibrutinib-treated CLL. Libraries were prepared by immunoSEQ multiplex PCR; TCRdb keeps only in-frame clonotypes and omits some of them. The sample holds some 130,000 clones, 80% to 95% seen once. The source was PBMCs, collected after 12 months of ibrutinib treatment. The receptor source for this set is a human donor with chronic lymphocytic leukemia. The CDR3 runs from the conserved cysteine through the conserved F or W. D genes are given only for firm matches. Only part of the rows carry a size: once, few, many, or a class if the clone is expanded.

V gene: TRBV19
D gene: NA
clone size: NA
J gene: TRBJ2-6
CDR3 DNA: TGTGCCAGTAGTATCCGGGCACCCTCTGGGGCCAACGTCCTGACTTTC
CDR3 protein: CASSIRAPSGANVLTF

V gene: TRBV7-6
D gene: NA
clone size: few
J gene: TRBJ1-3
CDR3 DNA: TGTGCCAGCAGCTTAGAATCCGCGCTGAGCTCTGGAAACACCATATATTTT
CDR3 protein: CASSLESALSSGNTIYF

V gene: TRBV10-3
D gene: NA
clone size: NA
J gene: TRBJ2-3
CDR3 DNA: TGTGCCATCAGTGAGTCGAAAGGGGCGGCAGATACGCAGTATTTT
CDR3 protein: CAISESKGAADTQYF

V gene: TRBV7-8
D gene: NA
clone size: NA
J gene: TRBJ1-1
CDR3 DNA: TGTGCCAGCAGCGTAGGGACTGAAGCTTTCTTT
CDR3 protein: CASSVGTEAFF

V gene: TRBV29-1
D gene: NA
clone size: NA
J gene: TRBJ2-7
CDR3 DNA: TGCAGCGTTACTGACAAGGGAGGCTACGAGCAGTACTTC
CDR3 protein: CSVTDKGGYEQYF

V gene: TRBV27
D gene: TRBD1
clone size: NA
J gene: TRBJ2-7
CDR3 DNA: TGTGCCAGCAGTTACCGGGACAGCTCCTACGAGCAGTACTTC
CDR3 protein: CASSYRDSSYEQYF

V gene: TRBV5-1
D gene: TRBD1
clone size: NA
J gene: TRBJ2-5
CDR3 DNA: TGCGCCAGCACCCCAGGGACAGGGGCGGAAGAGACCCAGTACTTC
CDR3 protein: CASTPGTGAEETQYF

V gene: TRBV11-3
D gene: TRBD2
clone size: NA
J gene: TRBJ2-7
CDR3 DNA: TGTGCCAGCAGCTCAGGGACTAGCGGGAGAAGCGGCGAGCAGTACTTC
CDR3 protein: CASSSGTSGRSGEQYF

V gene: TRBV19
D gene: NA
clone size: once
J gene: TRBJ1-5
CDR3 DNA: TGTGCCATCTCGGGCACAGGGCCTAATCAGCCCCAGCATTTT
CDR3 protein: CAISGTGPNQPQHF

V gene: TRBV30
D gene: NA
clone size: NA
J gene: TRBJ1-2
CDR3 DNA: TGTGCCTGGAGTGTAGGCGACAGGTTGGGTAACGGCTACACCTTC
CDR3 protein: CAWSVGDRLGNGYTF

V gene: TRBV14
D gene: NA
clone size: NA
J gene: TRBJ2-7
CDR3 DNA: TGTGCCAGCAGCCAAGAGTGGGGCTCCTACGAGCAGTACTTC
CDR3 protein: CASSQEWGSYEQYF

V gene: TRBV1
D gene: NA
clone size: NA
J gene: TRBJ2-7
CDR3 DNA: TGCACCAGCAGCCAAGCCCGTGCTGGACACACCTACGAGCAGTACTTC
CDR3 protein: CTSSQARAGHTYEQYF

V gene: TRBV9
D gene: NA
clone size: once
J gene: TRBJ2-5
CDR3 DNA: TGTGCCAGCAGCGTCGGACAAGATGAAGAGACCCAGTACTTC
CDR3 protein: CASSVGQDEETQYF

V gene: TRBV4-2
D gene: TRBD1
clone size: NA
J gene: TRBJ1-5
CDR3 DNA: TGTGCCAGCAGCCGAGGGACAGGGATCGACTCCAATCAGCCCCAGCATTTT
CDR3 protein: CASSRGTGIDSNQPQHF

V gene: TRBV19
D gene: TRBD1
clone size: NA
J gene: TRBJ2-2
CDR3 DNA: TGTGCCAGTGCCTCCGGGACAGGGTCAACCGGGGAGCTGTTTTTT
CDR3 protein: CASASGTGSTGELFF

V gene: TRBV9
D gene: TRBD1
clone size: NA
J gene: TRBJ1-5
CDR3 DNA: TGTGCCAGCAGCCTCCGGGGACAGGGTCGTGAGCCCCAGCATTTT
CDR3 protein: CASSLRGQGREPQHF

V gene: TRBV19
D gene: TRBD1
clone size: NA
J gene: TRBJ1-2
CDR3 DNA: TGTGCCAGTAGTATAGATTCCGCCCCCGGGGGACAGAGCTACACCTTC
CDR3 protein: CASSIDSAPGGQSYTF

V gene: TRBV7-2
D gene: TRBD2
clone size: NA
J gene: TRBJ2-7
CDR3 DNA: TGTGCCAGCAGCCCGGGGACTAGCGGATTCTCTACGCCGCAGTACTTC
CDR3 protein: CASSPGTSGFSTPQYF

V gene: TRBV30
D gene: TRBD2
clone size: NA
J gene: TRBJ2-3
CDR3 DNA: TGTGCCTGGAGTGTGGCTAGCGGGGGATTCACAGATACGCAGTATTTT
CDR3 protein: CAWSVASGGFTDTQYF

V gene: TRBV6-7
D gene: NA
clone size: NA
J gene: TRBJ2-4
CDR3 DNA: TGTGCCAGCACCGAAATTCCTAGGAGGGCCCCAGGGGCCAAAAACATTCAGTACTTC
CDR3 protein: CASTEIPRRAPGAKNIQYF

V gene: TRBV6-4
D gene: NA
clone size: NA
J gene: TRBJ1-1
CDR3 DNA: TGTGCCAGCAGTGGGAAAATGGGGGACACTGAAGCTTTCTTT
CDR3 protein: CASSGKMGDTEAFF

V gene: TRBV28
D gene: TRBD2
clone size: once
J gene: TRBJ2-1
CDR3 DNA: TGTGCCAGCAGCCTGTGGACTAGCGGGATTGACAATGAGCAGTTCTTC
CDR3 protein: CASSLWTSGIDNEQFF

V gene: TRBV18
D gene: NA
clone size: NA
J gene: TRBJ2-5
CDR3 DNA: TGTGCCAGCTCACCAACGGATCAAGAGACCCAGTACTTC
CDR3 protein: CASSPTDQETQYF

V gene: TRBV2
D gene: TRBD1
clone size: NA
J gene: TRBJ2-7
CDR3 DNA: TGTGCCAGCAGTGAAGCGGGGACAGTCTACGAGCAGTACTTC
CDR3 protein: CASSEAGTVYEQYF

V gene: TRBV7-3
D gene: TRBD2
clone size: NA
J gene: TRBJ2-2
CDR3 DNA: TGTGCCAGCAGCTTAACTAGCGGGAGGGCCGTCACCGGGGAGCTGTTTTTT
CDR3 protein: CASSLTSGRAVTGELFF

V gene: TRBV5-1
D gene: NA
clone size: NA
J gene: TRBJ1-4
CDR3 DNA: TGCGCCAGCAGCTCGGACACCGGCGGATCAAAACTGTTTTTT
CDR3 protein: CASSSDTGGSKLFF

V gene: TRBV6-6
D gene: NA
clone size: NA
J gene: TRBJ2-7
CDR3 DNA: TGTGCCAGTTTCGTGGGGTACGAGCAGTACTTC
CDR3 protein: CASFVGYEQYF

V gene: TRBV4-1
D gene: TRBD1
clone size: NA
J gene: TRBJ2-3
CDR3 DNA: TGCGCCAGCAGCCAAGAGGACAGGGGTGCAGATACGCAGTATTTT
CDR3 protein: CASSQEDRGADTQYF

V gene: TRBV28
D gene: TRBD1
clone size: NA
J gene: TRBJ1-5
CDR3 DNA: TGTGCCAGCCTTTTACAGGGGGCAGGGCAGCCCCAGCATTTT
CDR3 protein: CASLLQGAGQPQHF

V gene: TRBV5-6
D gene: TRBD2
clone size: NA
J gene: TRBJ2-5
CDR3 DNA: TGTGCCAGCAGCCTAGGACTAGCGGGAAACTTGGAGACCCAGTACTTC
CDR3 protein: CASSLGLAGNLETQYF

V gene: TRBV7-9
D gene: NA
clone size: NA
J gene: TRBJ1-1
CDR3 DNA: TGTGCCAGCAGCTTAGAAGTGGGTTTAGGCACTGAAGCTTTCTTT
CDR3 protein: CASSLEVGLGTEAFF

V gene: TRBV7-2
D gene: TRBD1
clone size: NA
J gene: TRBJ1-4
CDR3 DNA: TGTGCCAGCAGCGCCGGGGGCCAGGGGGCGCAGGGGAAACTGTTTTTT
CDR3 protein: CASSAGGQGAQGKLFF

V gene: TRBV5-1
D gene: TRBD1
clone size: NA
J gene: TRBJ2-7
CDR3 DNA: TGCGCCAGCAGCTTGGGTCCCCGGGACAGGGGCCACGAGCAGTACTTC
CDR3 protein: CASSLGPRDRGHEQYF

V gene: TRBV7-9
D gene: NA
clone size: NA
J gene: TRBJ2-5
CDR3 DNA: TGTGCCAGCAGCTTAATTGTGGGCCGGGGAGAGACCCAGTACTTC
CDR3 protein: CASSLIVGRGETQYF

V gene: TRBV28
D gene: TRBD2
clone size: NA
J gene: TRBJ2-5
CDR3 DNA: TGTGCCAGCAGTTTGGGGGGGGACCAGTACTTC
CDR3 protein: CASSLGGDQYF

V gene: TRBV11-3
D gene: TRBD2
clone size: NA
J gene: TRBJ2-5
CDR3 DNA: TGTGCCAGCAGCCCCGGACTAGCGGGCCCTATCGGGGAGACCCAGTACTTC
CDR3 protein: CASSPGLAGPIGETQYF

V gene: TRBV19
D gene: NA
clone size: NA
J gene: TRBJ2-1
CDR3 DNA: TGTGCCAGTAGTATGTATGGGACTCGGTACAATGAGCAGTTCTTC
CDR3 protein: CASSMYGTRYNEQFF

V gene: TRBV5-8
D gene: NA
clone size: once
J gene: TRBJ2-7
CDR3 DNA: TGTGCCAGCAGCGGGCGGGGGCAAAGCTCCTACGAGCAGTACTTC
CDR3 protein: CASSGRGQSSYEQYF

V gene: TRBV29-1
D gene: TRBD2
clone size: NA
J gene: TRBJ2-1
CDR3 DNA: TGCAGCGTTTTCGTAGCGGGAGAGTATGAGCAGTTCTTC
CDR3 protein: CSVFVAGEYEQFF

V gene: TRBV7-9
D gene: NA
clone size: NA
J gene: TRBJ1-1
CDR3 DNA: TGTGCCAGCTCCATCGGGGTTCAGGCGCAGAACACTGAAGCTTTCTTT
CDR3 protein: CASSIGVQAQNTEAFF

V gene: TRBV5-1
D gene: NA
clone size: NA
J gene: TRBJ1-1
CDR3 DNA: TGCGCCAGCAGCTTGGTAGGTGGGGACGTGAACACTGAAGCTTTCTTT
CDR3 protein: CASSLVGGDVNTEAFF

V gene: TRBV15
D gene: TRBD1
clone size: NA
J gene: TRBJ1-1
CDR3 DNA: TGTGCCACCAGCAGGGAACAGGGGATGAACACTGAAGCTTTCTTT
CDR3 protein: CATSREQGMNTEAFF

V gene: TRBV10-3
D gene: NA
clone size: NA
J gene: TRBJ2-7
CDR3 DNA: TGTGCCATCAGTGAGCGCTACAACTCCGCCGCAAGGGAGAACGAGCAGTACTTC
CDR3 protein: CAISERYNSAARENEQYF

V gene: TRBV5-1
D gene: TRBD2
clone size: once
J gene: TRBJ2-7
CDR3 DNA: TGCGCCAGCAGCGGAACGGGACTAAGGGAGCAGTACTTC
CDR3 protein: CASSGTGLREQYF

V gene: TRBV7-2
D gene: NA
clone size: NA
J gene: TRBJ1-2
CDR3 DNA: TGTGCCAGCAGCCTATCCGGAGCGCACCACGGTGGCTACACCTTC
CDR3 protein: CASSLSGAHHGGYTF

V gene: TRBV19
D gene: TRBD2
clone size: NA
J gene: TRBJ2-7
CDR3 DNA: TGTGCCAGTAGTTATAGCGGGAGGGCCATGGACGAGCAGTACTTC
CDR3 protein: CASSYSGRAMDEQYF

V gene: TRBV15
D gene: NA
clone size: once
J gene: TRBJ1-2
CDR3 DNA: TGTGCCACCAGCAGAGGGGACGGAAGCCTTAACTATGGCTACACCTTC
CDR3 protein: CATSRGDGSLNYGYTF

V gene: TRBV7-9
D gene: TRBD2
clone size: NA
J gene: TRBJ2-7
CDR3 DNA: TGTGCCAGCAGCCCCCGACTAGCGGCAGAGCAGTACTTC
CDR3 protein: CASSPRLAAEQYF

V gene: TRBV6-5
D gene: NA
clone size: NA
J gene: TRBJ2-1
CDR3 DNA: TGTGCCAGCTCCCCTCTAGCGTCCCCCTACAATGAGCAGTTCTTC
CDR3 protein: CASSPLASPYNEQFF

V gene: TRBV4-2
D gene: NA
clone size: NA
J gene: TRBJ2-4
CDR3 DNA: TGTGCCAGCAGCCAAGAACCCACGGAGGGGAACATTCAGTACTTC
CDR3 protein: CASSQEPTEGNIQYF

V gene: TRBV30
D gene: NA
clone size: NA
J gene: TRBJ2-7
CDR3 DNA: TGTGCCTGGAGTGGAGGAGTCGAGCAGTACTTC
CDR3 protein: CAWSGGVEQYF

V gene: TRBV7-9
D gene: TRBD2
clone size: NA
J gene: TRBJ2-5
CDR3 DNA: TGTGCCAGCAGCTTACCAATACTAGCGGGAGGGAAGGAGACCCAGTACTTC
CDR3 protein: CASSLPILAGGKETQYF

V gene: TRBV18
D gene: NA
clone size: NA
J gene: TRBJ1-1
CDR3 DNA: TGTGCCAGCTCACCACAGGTGAGGGAGAACACTGAAGCTTTCTTT
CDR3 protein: CASSPQVRENTEAFF

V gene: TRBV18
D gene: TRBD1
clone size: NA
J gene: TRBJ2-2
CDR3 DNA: TGTGCCAGCTCACCGACAGGGGGAAACGCGAACACCGGGGAGCTGTTTTTT
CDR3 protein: CASSPTGGNANTGELFF

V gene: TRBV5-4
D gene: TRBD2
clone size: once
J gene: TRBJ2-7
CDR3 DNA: TGTGCCAGCAGCTGGGGGGGACTGGGGAGCTCCTACGAGCAGTACTTC
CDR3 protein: CASSWGGLGSSYEQYF

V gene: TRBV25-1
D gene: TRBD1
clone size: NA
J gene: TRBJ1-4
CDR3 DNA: TGTGCCAGCAGTGACCCGACAGGGGGAGGTGAAAAACTGTTTTTT
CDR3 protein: CASSDPTGGGEKLFF

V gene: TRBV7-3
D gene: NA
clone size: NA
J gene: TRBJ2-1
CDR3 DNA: TGTGCCAGCAGCTTAAAACCCCGGGACAACTCCTACAATGAGCAGTTCTTC
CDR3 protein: CASSLKPRDNSYNEQFF

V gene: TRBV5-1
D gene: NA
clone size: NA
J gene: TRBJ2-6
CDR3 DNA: TGCGCCAGCAGCAGGACCAGGCAGGGTGGGGCCAACGTCCTGACTTTC
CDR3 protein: CASSRTRQGGANVLTF

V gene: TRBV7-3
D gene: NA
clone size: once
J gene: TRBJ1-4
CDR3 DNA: TGTGCCAGCAGTAAAGGCAGTGGCGAAAAACTGTTTTTT
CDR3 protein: CASSKGSGEKLFF